These 25 T cell receptor beta chains were sequenced from one sample in a study of T-cell reconstitution after alpha-beta-depleted transplantation in children. Unique molecular identifiers were built into the TCRbeta library. TCRdb processed the PCR reads anew with MiXCR; each CDR3 protein has one entry. The profile shows under 450,000 distinct CDR3 sequences, 16% of them singletons. Specimen: PBMCs, mostly from graft donor cells, collected 360 days after TCRalphabeta/CD19-depleted stem cell transplant. These receptors were obtained from a boy younger than two who had a stem cell transplant for Wiskott-Aldrich syndrome, so the T cells may come from the graft donor.

This clonotype came up a few times. V and J are TRBV28 and TRBJ1-4; 8 positions match TRBD1. V was clipped by 6 bases and J by 7 bases; unmatched bases: 7. The germline V gene has CDR1 MDHEN and CDR2 SYDVKM. CDR3 size: 14 residues. The CDR3 reads CASRMTGTGEKLFF. Here the CDR3 DNA reads TGTGCCAGCAGAATGACCGGGACAGGTGAAAAACTGTTTTTT.

V is TRBV25-1 and J is TRBJ2-1; 13 bases are shared with TRBD2. Germline V lookup: CDR1 MGHDK, CDR2 SYGVNS. V lost 2 bases, J lost 8 bases, and 9 bases stayed unmatched. The CDR3 consists of 17 residues. DNA for the CDR3: TGTGCCAGCAGTGAAAAACTAGCGGGGGGGCCTAGCGATGAGCAGTTCTTC. It yields the protein CASSEKLAGGPSDEQFF. The entire variable domain, with the rest obtained from reference TRBV25-1 and TRBJ2-1, is as follows: EADIYQTPRYLVIGTGKKITLECSQTMGHDKMYWYQQDPGMELHLIHYSYGVNSTEKGDLSSESTVSRIRTEHFPLTLESARPSHTSQYLCASSEKLAGGPSDEQFFGPGTRLTVL.

This clonotype was observed a handful of times. The chain has TRBV5-1 and TRBJ1-5; tentative D call: TRBD1 (5 bases). V gave up 4 bases and J gave up 5 bases, with 16 bases separating them. This CDR3 contains 15 residues. Germline lookup yields CDR1 SGHRS and CDR2 YFSETQ. The CDR3 loop reads CASSPSGGTDQPQHF. CDR3 in DNA: TGCGCCAGCAGCCCCAGTGGGGGGACCGATCAGCCCCAGCATTTT. The full variable domain, rest sourced from reference TRBV5-1 and TRBJ1-5, is KAGVTQTPRYLIKTRGQQVTLSCSPISGHRSVSWYQQTPGQGLQFLFEYFSETQRNKGNFPGRFSGRQFSNSRSEMNVSTLELGDSALYLCASSPSGGTDQPQHFGDGTRLSIL.

V is TRBV4-2 and J is TRBJ2-2; 8 nucleotides line up with TRBD1. The CDR3 totals 15 residues. With 0 bases clipped from V and 3 bases from J, the junction kept 0 bases outside the gene matches. Looked up from germline, CDR1 is LGHNA and CDR2 is YNFKEQ. CDR3 in amino acids: CASSQEDRDTGELFF. CDR3 nucleotides: TGTGCCAGCAGCCAAGAGGACAGGGACACCGGGGAGCTGTTTTTT.

This chain connects TRBV5-6 to TRBJ2-7; 8 bases map to TRBD1. CDR1 and CDR2 from the germline V gene are SGHDT and YYEEEE. This CDR3 region has 15 residues. Unmatched junction bases numbered 8, after V lost 1 base and J lost 5 bases. This CDR3 reads CASSLLQGAMDEQYF. For the CDR3, the DNA is TGTGCCAGCAGCTTGTTGCAGGGGGCTATGGACGAGCAGTACTTC. Full variable domain (remainder filled in from reference TRBV5-6 and TRBJ2-7): DAGVTQSPTHLIKTRGQQVTLRCSPKSGHDTVSWYQQALGQGPQFIFQYYEEEERQRGNFPDRFSGHQFPNYSSELNVNALLLGDSALYLCASSLLQGAMDEQYFGPGTRLTVT.

In this sample, this clonotype turned up a few times. This sequence joins TRBV28 and TRBJ1-3; D not resolved. CDR1 and CDR2 from the germline V gene are MDHEN and SYDVKM. The CDR3 is 14 amino acids. The V end was cut by 3 bases, the J end by 0 bases, with 6 bases between. For the CDR3, the DNA is TGTGCCAGCAGTTTGCTCAACTCTGGAAACACCATATATTTT. This encodes CASSLLNSGNTIYF.

The chain is built from TRBV20-1 and TRBJ1-1, with 8 bases aligning to TRBD1. The germline gives CDR1 DFQATT, CDR2 SNEGSKA (reference sequence). The trim removed 2 bases at V and 8 bases at J, leaving 4 bases unmatched. The CDR3 spans 12 residues. CDR3: CSARIGQGEAFF. DNA for the CDR3: TGCAGTGCTAGAATCGGACAGGGAGAAGCTTTCTTT.

The chain joins TRBV30 to TRBJ1-5, with 12 bases lining up with TRBD1. Germline loops: CDR1 GTSNPN, CDR2 SVGIG (reference sequence). V was pared by 1 base and J by 2 bases, with 9 bases of the junction left unmatched. This CDR3 comprises 18 residues. The CDR3 DNA follows: TGTGCCTGGAGTGGCGGGACAGGGGGCGTGTGGGGCAATCAGCCCCAGCATTTT. Its protein is CAWSGGTGGVWGNQPQHF.

This chain uses TRBV6-1 with TRBJ2-7; D is perhaps TRBD1 (5 bases). This CDR3 contains 14 residues. Germline CDR1 and CDR2: MNHNS and SASEGT. V lost 5 bases and J lost 3, with 14 bases in between. In nucleotides, the CDR3 is TGTGCCAGCAGTATTAGCCAAGGGGTCTACGAGCAGTACTTC. Encoded protein: CASSISQGVYEQYF.

This clonotype occurred a few times. The CDR3 region is CASSVDRMNTEAFF. The CDR3 bases are TGTGCCAGCAGCGTGGACAGAATGAACACTGAAGCTTTCTTT. The V call is TRBV7-9, the J call TRBJ1-1; D may be TRBD1 (6 bases). V dropped 5 bases and J dropped 0 bases, with 10 bases sitting between them. CDR1 is SEHNR, CDR2 FQNEAQ, per germline (reference sequence). This CDR3 is 14 amino acids long.

The chain uses TRBV5-1 and TRBJ2-5, with 10 nucleotides matching TRBD2. The CDR3 loop spans 16 amino acids. Trimming at V came to 5 bases and at J to 2 bases, leaving 9 bases not matched to a gene. The germline CDR1 and CDR2 sequences are SGHRS and YFSETQ. The DNA for the CDR3 is TGCGCCAGCAGTAAATGGGCTAGCGGGAGTCAAGAGACCCAGTACTTC. It specifies CASSKWASGSQETQYF.

Comment on this clonotype: An end of the junction does not agree with germline; a read error may underlie this. This chain connects TRBV7-9 to TRBJ2-5, with no clear D. The CDR3 runs to 12 residues. Germline V lookup: CDR1 SEHNR, CDR2 FQNEAQ (reference sequence). The CDR3 here is CASGLVQETQYF. CDR3 nucleotide sequence: TGTGCCAGCGGCTTAGTCCAAGAGACCCAGTACTTC.

This clonotype was counted between two and nine times. V usage is TRBV15 and J usage is TRBJ2-5; TRBD2 agrees at 7 bases. Germline CDR1 is LNHNV and CDR2 is YYDKDF (reference sequence). The CDR3 is 16 residues long. The junction had 9 bases not matched to a gene; V was cut back by 0 bases and J by 5 bases. The CDR3 here is CATSREASGLGETQYF. The CDR3 DNA reads as TGTGCCACCAGCAGAGAGGCTAGCGGCCTCGGGGAGACCCAGTACTTC.

The sample holds a few counts of this clonotype. The chain employs TRBV5-1 and TRBJ2-7, with TRBD2 as a possible D gene (5 bases). Trimming took 0 bases from V and 2 from J, leaving 9 bases between them. The CDR3 totals 14 residues. Germline V gives CDR1 SGHRS, CDR2 YFSETQ. The CDR3 region is CASSLGLSAYEQYF. The CDR3 DNA follows: TGCGCCAGCAGCTTGGGACTAAGCGCCTACGAGCAGTACTTC.

V usage is TRBV4-1 and J usage is TRBJ2-7, with a possible D match to TRBD2 (5 bases). The CDR3 length is 17 residues. V was pared by 1 base and J by 0 bases, with 16 bases between. CDR1 is MGHRA, CDR2 YSYEKL, per germline. The CDR3 DNA sequence: TGCGCCAGCAGCCAAGTTGAAAGCATGGGGAGCTCCTACGAGCAGTACTTC. As protein: CASSQVESMGSSYEQYF.

This clonotype came up many times. V gene TRBV7-6 combines with J gene TRBJ2-5; 11 nucleotides agree with TRBD2. V shed 5 bases, J shed 5 bases, and the junction held 16 bases outside the gene matches. CDR3 length equals 18 residues. Per germline, CDR1 SGHVS and CDR2 FNYEAQ. In nucleotides, the CDR3 is TGTGCCAGCAGCCGGCAAAACCAACTAGCGGGAGTGGGGGAGACCCAGTACTTC. This codes for CASSRQNQLAGVGETQYF.

The V and J genes are TRBV7-9 and TRBJ2-3; D gene unclear. The CDR3 totals 14 residues. Germline V CDR1 and CDR2: SEHNR, FQNEAQ (reference sequence). V lost 5 bases, J lost 0 bases, and 9 bases lay in between. The CDR3 spells CASSLTPSTDTQYF. In nucleotides, the CDR3 is TGTGCCAGCAGCCTGACACCGAGCACAGATACGCAGTATTTT.

The chain uses TRBV6-5 and TRBJ2-3; a weak D match, TRBD2 (5 bases). From germline, CDR1 is MNHEY and CDR2 SVGAGI. The length of the CDR3 is 15 residues. V was cut by 7 bases and J by 10 bases, with 24 bases left in between. CDR3 residues: CASNWARGSGEAQYF. CDR3 in DNA: TGTGCCAGCAATTGGGCCCGGGGTTCTGGTGAAGCGCAGTATTTT.

This clonotype was seen repeatedly, ten times or more. This chain links TRBV20-1 with TRBJ2-5; 8 bases agree with TRBD1. CDR1 is DFQATT and CDR2 is SNEGSKA in the germline V gene (reference sequence). CDR3 length: 14 residues. J was trimmed by 0 bases and V by 6 bases; bases with no gene match: 6. This chain's CDR3 is CSAGTGGYQETQYF. CDR3 nucleotide sequence: TGCAGTGCGGGGACAGGAGGGTACCAAGAGACCCAGTACTTC.

The chain has TRBV25-1 and TRBJ2-5; a possible D gene is TRBD2 (5 bases). Looked up from germline, CDR1 is MGHDK and CDR2 is SYGVNS. V lost 5 bases, J lost 6 bases, and 7 bases lay in between. The CDR3 runs 11 residues. The CDR3 bases are TGTGCCAGCAGTCCCGGGAAGACCCAGTACTTC. It yields the protein CASSPGKTQYF. Looking up the rest from reference TRBV25-1 and TRBJ2-5 gives the full variable domain: EADIYQTPRYLVIGTGKKITLECSQTMGHDKMYWYQQDPGMELHLIHYSYGVNSTEKGDLSSESTVSRIRTEHFPLTLESARPSHTSQYLCASSPGKTQYFGPGTRLLVL.

This clonotype was detected only a few times. This chain connects TRBV7-7 to TRBJ2-2, with a weak D call TRBD2 (6 bases). V lost 2 bases to trimming and J lost 4 bases, with 11 bases between them. This CDR3 comprises 15 residues. The germline V gene encodes CDR1 SSHAT and CDR2 FNYEAQ (reference sequence). CDR3 bases: TGTGCCAGCAGCTTAATTGGGGGAGGCACCGGGGAGCTGTTTTTT. It is translated as CASSLIGGGTGELFF.

This rearrangement joins TRBV20-1 to TRBJ1-2; possibly TRBD1 for D (5 bases). Germline V lookup: CDR1 DFQATT, CDR2 SNEGSKA (reference sequence). With 1 base removed from V and 3 bases from J, the gap between germline ends came to 9 bases. The CDR3 sequence is 13 residues long. The CDR3 nucleotides are TGCAGTGCTAGAGTCGGGACGCACTATGGCTACACCTTC. It translates to CSARVGTHYGYTF.

This clonotype was recorded a few times. The chain links TRBV27 to TRBJ1-6, with D tentatively TRBD1 (5 bases). Trimming removed 5 bases from V and 2 bases from J, with 13 bases in between. This CDR3 region has 16 residues. CDR1 and CDR2 from the germline V gene are MNHEY and SMNVEV (reference sequence). The CDR3 spells CASSLKGRAYNSPLHF. The DNA of the CDR3 is TGTGCCAGCAGTCTAAAGGGGCGCGCCTATAATTCACCCCTCCACTTT.

There are a few counts of this clonotype. V usage is TRBV27 and J usage is TRBJ2-1; 9 bases are a match to TRBD1. CDR1 MNHEY and CDR2 SMNVEV come from the germline V gene (reference sequence). The V and J ends lost 5 bases and 5 bases, in that order; junction bases with no gene match: 19. The CDR3 consists of 19 residues. The CDR3: CASSPRTGAVGGRNNEQFF. The CDR3 bases are TGTGCCAGCAGTCCACGGACAGGGGCGGTTGGGGGTCGTAACAATGAGCAGTTCTTC.

V is TRBV29-1 and J is TRBJ2-7; D not resolved. Trimming removed 4 bases from V and 3 bases from J, with 16 bases in between. The CDR3 contains 14 residues. Per the germline V gene, CDR1 is SQVTM and CDR2 is ANQGSEA. The CDR3 bases are TGCAGCGTTGCAGGCCCTCCGGAAGGCTACGAGCAGTACTTC. It encodes CSVAGPPEGYEQYF.